Below are 26 T cell receptor beta chains sequenced from a single sample in a study of blood T cell repertoires in COVID-19. TCRdb keeps only in-frame clones here, not all; method: immunoSEQ multiplex PCR. The sample has 110,000 or so clones, approximately 90% seen once. Sequencing was done on a sample of peripheral blood. The receptors originated from a woman aged 50 to 65 with acute or convalescent COVID-19.

The V gene is TRBV9, the J gene TRBJ2-7; 9 bases align to TRBD1. CDR1 SGDLS and CDR2 YYNGEE come from the germline V gene. The J segment lost 6 bases and the V segment lost 3 bases, leaving 7 bases of the junction unmatched. The CDR3 is made up of 14 amino acids. The CDR3 region is CASSAGTGFGEQYF. The CDR3 bases are TGTGCCAGCAGCGCCGGGACAGGGTTTGGCGAGCAGTACTTC.

V is TRBV10-2 and J is TRBJ2-7; TRBD2 matches 8 bases. Germline V gives CDR1 WSHSY, CDR2 SAAADI. The CDR3 spans 14 residues. Germline trimming cut 3 bases from V and 9 bases from J; bases unmatched to any gene: 10. The CDR3 reads CASSDPSRGGGQYF. CDR3 sequence (DNA): TGCGCCAGCAGTGACCCCTCCCGGGGGGGCGGGCAGTACTTC.

This rearrangement joins TRBV7-6 to TRBJ2-1; TRBD2 matches at 10 bases. The CDR3 sequence is 15 residues long. Trimming cost V 0 bases and J 8 bases; bases outside gene matches: 4. Germline V CDR1 and CDR2: SGHVS, FNYEAQ. CDR3 nucleotide sequence: TGTGCCAGCAGCTTAGCGGGGACTAGCGATCATGAGCAGTTCTTC. As protein: CASSLAGTSDHEQFF.

The gene calls are TRBV27 and TRBJ1-6; 7 bases map to TRBD1. Per germline, CDR1 MNHEY and CDR2 SMNVEV (reference sequence). The CDR3 loop spans 17 amino acids. Germline trimming cut 5 bases from V and 9 bases from J; bases unmatched to any gene: 16. The CDR3 reads CASSPTGNGWARSPLHF. As DNA, the CDR3 is TGTGCCAGCAGTCCGACAGGGAACGGATGGGCACGTTCACCCCTCCACTTT.

This clone was seen once. The CDR3 here is CASSYGPEAFF. CDR3 DNA sequence: TGTGCCAGCAGTTATGGCCCTGAAGCTTTCTTT. The chain links TRBV6-5 to TRBJ1-1; no clear D gene. Trimming removed 3 bases from V and 6 bases from J, with 5 bases in between. Germline V gives CDR1 MNHEY, CDR2 SVGAGI. The CDR3 covers 11 residues.

In its sample, this clone was seen once. The V call is TRBV6-5, the J call TRBJ2-5, with D perhaps TRBD1 (6 bases). Germline V CDR1 and CDR2: MNHEY, SVGAGI. This CDR3 spans 11 amino acids. V was clipped by 8 bases and J by 4 bases, with 8 bases between them. The chain's CDR3 is CASLRGETQYF. In DNA form, the CDR3 reads TGTGCCAGCCTCAGGGGAGAGACCCAGTACTTC.

The chain recombines TRBV28 with TRBJ1-3, with 9 bases matching TRBD1. V dropped 1 base and J dropped 1; count of bases not matched to a gene: 2. CDR3 length equals 16 residues. Germline V gene lookup returns CDR1 MDHEN and CDR2 SYDVKM. DNA of the CDR3: TGTGCCAGCAGTTTATTACAGGGGGCTTCTGGAAACACCATATATTTT. It specifies CASSLLQGASGNTIYF.

The rearrangement links TRBV2 to TRBJ1-3; the D is unclear. Germline lookup yields CDR1 SNHLY and CDR2 FYNNEI. The V end lost 5 bases, the J end lost 1 base, and 3 bases lay between the germline ends. This CDR3 spans 12 amino acids. The CDR3, as DNA: TGTGCCAGCAGTACATCTGGAAACACCATATATTTT. Its protein product is CASSTSGNTIYF.

The chain links TRBV7-9 to TRBJ1-4; 8 bases map to TRBD1. This CDR3 comprises 17 residues. J was trimmed by 1 base and V by 5 bases; bases with no gene match: 9. The germline CDR1 and CDR2 sequences are SEHNR and FQNEAQ (reference sequence). This CDR3 is CASSTWDRTGTNEKLFF. In DNA form, the CDR3 reads TGTGCCAGCAGCACGTGGGACAGGACGGGAACTAATGAAAAACTGTTTTTT. Full variable domain (missing parts from reference TRBV7-9 and TRBJ1-4): DTGVSQNPRHKITKRGQNVTFRCDPISEHNRLYWYRQTLGQGPEFLTYFQNEAQLEKSRLLSDRFSAERPKGSFSTLEIQRTEQGDSAMYLCASSTWDRTGTNEKLFFGSGTQLSVL.

The V call is TRBV19, the J call TRBJ2-5, with D possibly matching TRBD1 (6 bases). The V gene's germline CDR1 is LNHDA and CDR2 SQIVND (reference sequence). The CDR3 covers 15 residues. Trimming took 0 bases from V and 4 from J, leaving 12 bases between them. CDR3 sequence: CASSIDGQLSETQYF. The CDR3 DNA follows: TGTGCCAGTAGTATAGACGGACAGCTTTCAGAGACCCAGTACTTC. Based on the CDR3 plus reference TRBV19 and TRBJ2-5, the full variable domain is DGGITQSPKYLFRKEGQNVTLSCEQNLNHDAMYWYRQDPGQGLRLIYYSQIVNDFQKGDIAEGYSVSREKKESFPLTVTSAQKNPTAFYLCASSIDGQLSETQYFGPGTRLLVL.

J is TRBJ1-1 and V is TRBV25-1, with a possible D match to TRBD1 (6 bases). CDR3 size: 15 residues. The V gene's germline CDR1 is MGHDK and CDR2 SYGVNS. Trimming removed 5 bases from V and 2 bases from J, with 15 bases in between. The CDR3 DNA is TGTGCCAGCAGTACTCGACAGGACCGTAACACTGAAGCTTTCTTT. It encodes CASSTRQDRNTEAFF.

The rearrangement links TRBV28 to TRBJ1-2, with D possibly TRBD1 on 6 matching bases. The CDR3 runs 13 residues. Looked up from germline, CDR1 is MDHEN and CDR2 is SYDVKM. The V end lost 9 bases, the J end lost 1 base, and 12 bases lay between the germline ends. DNA for the CDR3: TGTGCCAGTTTCACAGGGCTTAACTATGGCTACACCTTC. It yields the protein CASFTGLNYGYTF.

The J gene is TRBJ1-5, the V gene TRBV6-2 or TRBV6-3; the D is unclear. This CDR3 comprises 15 residues. V was pared by 2 bases and J by 0 bases, with 8 bases between. Germline assignment: CDR1 MNHEY and CDR2 SVGEGT. DNA for the CDR3: TGTGCCAGCAGTTACAACAGCAATAGCAATCAGCCCCAGCATTTT. Translation: CASSYNSNSNQPQHF.

The V and J genes are TRBV19 and TRBJ1-5; D ambiguous. V was cut by 9 bases and J by 2 bases, with 14 bases left in between. CDR1 LNHDA and CDR2 SQIVND come from the germline V gene (reference sequence). CDR3 size: 14 residues. This chain's CDR3 is CASRLTSGNQPQHF. The CDR3 region has the DNA TGTGCCAGCCGACTGACTTCGGGCAATCAGCCCCAGCATTTT.

The chain combines TRBV27 with TRBJ1-3; 8 positions match TRBD1. The germline gives CDR1 MNHEY, CDR2 SMNVEV (reference sequence). This CDR3 is built from 14 residues. V lost 6 bases to trimming and J lost 2 bases; unmatched junction nucleotides: 3. CDR3 in amino acids: CASRSDRAGNTIYF. The CDR3 DNA follows: TGTGCCAGCAGATCGGACAGGGCTGGAAACACCATATATTTT.

This rearrangement joins TRBV6-5 to TRBJ2-2; no clear D. The CDR3 covers 15 residues. Germline CDR1 MNHEY, CDR2 SVGAGI. The germline V and J ends were trimmed by 7 bases and 4 bases, with 16 bases remaining between them. The DNA for the CDR3 is TGTGCCAGCATTTTGACACATGATTTCACCGGGGAGCTGTTTTTT. Encoded protein: CASILTHDFTGELFF.

The chain employs TRBV7-8 and TRBJ2-5, with 9 bases aligning to TRBD2. After removal of 2 bases from V and 5 bases from J, the junction contained 9 bases not matched to a gene. The CDR3 has 16 amino acids. Per germline, CDR1 SGHVS and CDR2 FQNEAQ. CDR3 bases: TGTGCCAGCAGCTTACGGGCGGGAGGGCCCGGGGAGACCCAGTACTTC. This codes for CASSLRAGGPGETQYF. Supplemented by reference TRBV7-8 and TRBJ2-5, the full variable domain reads GAGVSQSPRYKVAKRGQDVALRCDPISGHVSLFWYQQALGQGPEFLTYFQNEAQLDKSGLPSDRFFAERPEGSVSTLKIQRTQQEDSAVYLCASSLRAGGPGETQYFGPGTRLLVL.

There are a few counts of this clone. The CDR3 loop is CASSEDIRGGYTF. CDR3 DNA: TGTGCCAGCAGTGAAGATATAAGGGGTGGCTACACCTTC. The chain recombines TRBV2 with TRBJ1-2; D is perhaps TRBD1 (5 bases). Per germline, CDR1 SNHLY and CDR2 FYNNEI. V lost 1 base and J lost 7, with 10 bases in between. The CDR3 runs 13 residues.

Concerning this clone: Lacking the conserved final phenylalanine or tryptophan, this CDR3 likely reflects a read error. The DNA is omitted, as the CDR3 cannot be located on it reliably, and the CDR3 follows TCRdb's listing. This rearrangement joins TRBV5-6 to TRBJ1-4; the table's D gene call, TRBD1, was not cross checked with the DNA. The CDR3 has 15 amino acids, counting both end residues. Germline-derived CDR1 and CDR2 are SGHDT and YYEEEE. The CDR3 loop is CASSLGSFEGQGLVL.

V and J are TRBV2 and TRBJ1-3; a weak D match, TRBD1 (5 bases). The V end lost 7 bases, the J end lost 5 bases, and 15 bases lay between the germline ends. From germline, CDR1 is SNHLY and CDR2 FYNNEI. The CDR3 consists of 14 residues. The CDR3 here is CASMEGPKRNTIYF. CDR3 DNA sequence: TGTGCCAGCATGGAGGGGCCGAAACGAAACACCATATATTTT.

The rearrangement joins TRBV27 to TRBJ2-5; possibly TRBD1 for D (7 bases). The CDR3 covers 12 residues. The V gene lost 9 bases and the J gene lost 6 bases, with 14 bases spanning the gap. Germline assignment: CDR1 MNHEY and CDR2 SMNVEV (reference sequence). The DNA of the CDR3 is TGTGCCAGTCAAGGGGGCGGGAAGACCCAGTACTTC. As protein: CASQGGGKTQYF.

Only a few counts were recorded for this clone. This chain links TRBV2 with TRBJ2-3; maybe TRBD1 (5 bases). V lost 8 bases and J lost 2, with 14 bases in between. Germline V gives CDR1 SNHLY, CDR2 FYNNEI. This CDR3 region has 14 residues. The CDR3 bases are TGTGCCAGCGAAGAGGCAGGGCACACAGATACGCAGTATTTT. As protein: CASEEAGHTDTQYF.

The chain recombines TRBV7-9 with TRBJ1-1; tentative D call: TRBD1 (6 bases). Germline CDR1 SEHNR, CDR2 FQNEAQ (reference sequence). This CDR3 spans 12 amino acids. Trimming removed 5 bases from V and 7 bases from J, with 11 bases in between. CDR3 in DNA: TGTGCCAGCAGCCTAGGACAGAATGAAGCTTTCTTT. Protein: CASSLGQNEAFF.

This clone was seen only once. V usage is TRBV7-9 and J usage is TRBJ1-6; 7 nucleotides line up with TRBD1. J lost 9 bases, V lost 3 bases, and 8 bases had no gene match. Germline V gives CDR1 SEHNR, CDR2 FQNEAQ (reference sequence). The CDR3 spans 15 residues. CDR3 loop: CASSLLTPGGSPLHF. CDR3 coding DNA: TGTGCCAGCAGCTTGCTGACACCAGGGGGTTCACCCCTCCACTTT.

This clone was seen a few times. This rearrangement joins TRBV7-9 to TRBJ1-2; D is unresolved. Trimming took off 5 bases at V and 0 bases at J, with 7 bases between the two ends. Germline-derived CDR1 and CDR2 are SEHNR and FQNEAQ (reference sequence). CDR3 length: 13 residues. CDR3 in amino acids: CASSTETNYGYTF. The CDR3 DNA reads TGTGCCAGCAGCACCGAGACTAACTATGGCTACACCTTC.

J is TRBJ2-7 and V is TRBV28; maybe TRBD1 (6 bases). Trimming cost V 4 bases and J 3 bases, with 10 bases left between them. The CDR3 extends over 13 amino acids. Germline V gene data show CDR1 as MDHEN and CDR2 as SYDVKM. The CDR3 nucleotides read TGTGCCAGCAGTTCCCTGGACAGCTACGAGCAGTACTTC. Amino acids: CASSSLDSYEQYF.